This record concerns one T cell receptor (beta chain) sequence. What it binds is unknown. The sample holds other DNA sequences that translate to the same CDR3. This sample was included in a study of shared clonotypes between healthy human individuals. Study results and caveats: Generation probabilities of non-shared clonotypes were lower (relative to those shared by all four donors). The naive CD4 repertoires of a handful of donors were compared, and approximately 4.5% of clonotypes were shared.

CDR3 length: 14 residues. The V gene's germline CDR1 is SGHRS and CDR2 YFSETQ. Trimming pared 2 bases from V and 2 bases from J, leaving 9 bases between. At deep level, the assay was performed. Sequencing used immunoSEQ multiplex PCR; TCRdb keeps in-frame clones, though not all of them. The table shows about 2 million clones, with 85% to 95% occurring only once. Investigators divided CD4+ cells into CD45RA+ naive and CD45RA-negative memory subsets. The receptor comes from a man aged 18 to 35 in good health. The specimen sequenced was naive CD4+ T cells sorted from blood. Subset indicated: CD45RA+ positively selected. The chain uses TRBV5-1 and TRBJ2-3; possibly TRBD1 for D (5 bases). The CDR3 loop is CASSLGQFTDTQYF. The CDR3 DNA is TGCGCCAGCAGCTTAGGACAATTCACAGATACGCAGTATTTT.